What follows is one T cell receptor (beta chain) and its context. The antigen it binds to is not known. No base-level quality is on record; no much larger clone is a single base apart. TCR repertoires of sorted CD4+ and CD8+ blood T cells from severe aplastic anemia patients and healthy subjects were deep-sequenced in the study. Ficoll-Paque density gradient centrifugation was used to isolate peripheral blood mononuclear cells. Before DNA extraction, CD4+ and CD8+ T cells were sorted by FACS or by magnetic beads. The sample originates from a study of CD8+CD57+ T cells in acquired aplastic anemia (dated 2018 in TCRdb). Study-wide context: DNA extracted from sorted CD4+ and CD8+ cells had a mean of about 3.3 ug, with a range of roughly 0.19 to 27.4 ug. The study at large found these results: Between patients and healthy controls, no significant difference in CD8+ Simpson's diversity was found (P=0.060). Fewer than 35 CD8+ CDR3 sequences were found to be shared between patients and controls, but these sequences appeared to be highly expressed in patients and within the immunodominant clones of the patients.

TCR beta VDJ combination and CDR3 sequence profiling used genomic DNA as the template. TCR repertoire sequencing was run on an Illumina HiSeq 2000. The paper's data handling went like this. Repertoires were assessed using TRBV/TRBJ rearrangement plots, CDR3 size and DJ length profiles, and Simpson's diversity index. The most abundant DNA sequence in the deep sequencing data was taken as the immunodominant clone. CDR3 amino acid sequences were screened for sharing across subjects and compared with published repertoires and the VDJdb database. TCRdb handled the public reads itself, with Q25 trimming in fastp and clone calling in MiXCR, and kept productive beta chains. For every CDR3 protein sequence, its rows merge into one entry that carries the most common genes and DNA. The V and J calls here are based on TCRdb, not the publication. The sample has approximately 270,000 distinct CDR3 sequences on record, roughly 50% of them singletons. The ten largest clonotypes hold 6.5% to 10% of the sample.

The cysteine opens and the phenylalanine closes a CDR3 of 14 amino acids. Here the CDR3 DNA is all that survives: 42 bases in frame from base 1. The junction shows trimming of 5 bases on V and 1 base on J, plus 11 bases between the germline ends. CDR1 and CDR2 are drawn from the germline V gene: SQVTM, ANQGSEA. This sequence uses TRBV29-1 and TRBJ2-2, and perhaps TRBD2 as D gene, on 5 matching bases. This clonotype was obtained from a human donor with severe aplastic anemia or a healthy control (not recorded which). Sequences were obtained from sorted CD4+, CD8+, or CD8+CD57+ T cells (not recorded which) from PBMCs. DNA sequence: TGCAGCGTTTATGGAGGCCAGAACACCGGGGAGCTGTTTTTT. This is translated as CSVYGGQNTGELFF.